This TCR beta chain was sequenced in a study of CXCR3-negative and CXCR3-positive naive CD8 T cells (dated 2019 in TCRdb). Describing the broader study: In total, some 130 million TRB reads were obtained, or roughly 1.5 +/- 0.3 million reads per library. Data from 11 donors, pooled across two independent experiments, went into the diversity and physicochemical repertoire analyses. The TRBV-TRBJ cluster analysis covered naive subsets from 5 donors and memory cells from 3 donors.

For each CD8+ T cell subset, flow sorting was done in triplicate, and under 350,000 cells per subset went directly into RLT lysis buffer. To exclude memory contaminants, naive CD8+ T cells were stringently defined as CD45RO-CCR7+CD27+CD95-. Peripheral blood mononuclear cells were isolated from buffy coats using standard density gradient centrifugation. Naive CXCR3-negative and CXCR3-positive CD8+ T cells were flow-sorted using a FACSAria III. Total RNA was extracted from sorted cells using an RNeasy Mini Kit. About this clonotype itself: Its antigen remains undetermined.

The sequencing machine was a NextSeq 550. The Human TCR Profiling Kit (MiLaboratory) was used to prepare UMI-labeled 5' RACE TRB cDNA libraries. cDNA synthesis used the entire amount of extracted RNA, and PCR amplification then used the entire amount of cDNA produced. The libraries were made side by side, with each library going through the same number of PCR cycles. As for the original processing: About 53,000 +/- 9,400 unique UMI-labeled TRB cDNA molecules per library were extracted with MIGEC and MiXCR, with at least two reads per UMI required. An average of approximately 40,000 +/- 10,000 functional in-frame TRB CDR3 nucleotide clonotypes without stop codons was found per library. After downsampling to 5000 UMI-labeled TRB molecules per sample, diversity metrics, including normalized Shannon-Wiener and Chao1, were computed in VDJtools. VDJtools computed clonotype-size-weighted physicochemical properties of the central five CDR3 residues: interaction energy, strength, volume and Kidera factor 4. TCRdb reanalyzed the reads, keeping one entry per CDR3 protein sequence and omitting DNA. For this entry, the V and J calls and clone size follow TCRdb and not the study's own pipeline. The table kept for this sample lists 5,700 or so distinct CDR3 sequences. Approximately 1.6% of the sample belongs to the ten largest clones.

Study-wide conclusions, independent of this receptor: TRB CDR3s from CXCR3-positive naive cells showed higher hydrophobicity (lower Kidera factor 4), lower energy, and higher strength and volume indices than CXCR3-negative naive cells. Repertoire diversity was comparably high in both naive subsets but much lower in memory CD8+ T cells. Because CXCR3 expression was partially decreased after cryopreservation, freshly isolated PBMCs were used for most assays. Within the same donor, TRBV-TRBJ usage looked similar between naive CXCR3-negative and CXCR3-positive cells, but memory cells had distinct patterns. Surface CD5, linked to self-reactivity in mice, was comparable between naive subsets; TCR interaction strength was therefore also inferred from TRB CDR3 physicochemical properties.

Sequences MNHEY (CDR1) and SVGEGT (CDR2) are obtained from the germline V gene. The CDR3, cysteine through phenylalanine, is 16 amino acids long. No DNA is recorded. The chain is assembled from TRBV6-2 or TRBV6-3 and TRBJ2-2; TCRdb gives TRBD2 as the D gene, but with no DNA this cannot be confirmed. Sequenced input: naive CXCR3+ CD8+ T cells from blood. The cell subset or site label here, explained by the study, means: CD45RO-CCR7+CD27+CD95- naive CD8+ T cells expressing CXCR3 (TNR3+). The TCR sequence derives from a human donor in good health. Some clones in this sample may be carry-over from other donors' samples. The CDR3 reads CASSYSHSSGPGELFF.